The rows below give T cell receptor beta chains drawn from one sample of a study of cytomegalovirus exposure and HLA in healthy donors. Some clones are missing from TCRdb's copy, which holds only in-frame ones; the method was immunoSEQ multiplex PCR. The sample shows roughly 260,000 clones, almost 85% of them seen only once. The sample taken for sequencing was PBMCs. The receptors were sampled from a middle-aged woman in good health and CMV-seropositive. Each CDR3 is given with its conserved first and last residue. A D gene is named only where the DNA matches it firmly. Expanded clones are given a class, and other clones once, few, many or no size at all.

>TRBJ2-4|TRBV5-1|TRBD2|.
TGCGCCAGCAGCTTGGCGGGGGGACTAGCCAAAAACATTCAGTACTTC
CASSLAGGLAKNIQYF
>TRBJ2-1|TRBV9|TRBD1|few
TGTGCCAGCAGCAAAACCACAGGGGCTTCTTACAATGAGCAGTTCTTC
CASSKTTGASYNEQFF
>TRBJ2-1|TRBV7-9|TRBD2|.
TGTGCCAGCAGCCCACTGACTAGCGGGACCTGGAATAATGAGCAGTTCTTC
CASSPLTSGTWNNEQFF
>TRBJ2-1|TRBV15|TRBD2|.
TGTGCCACCAGCAGAGAACTAGCGTCCTACAATGAGCAGTTCTTC
CATSRELASYNEQFF
>TRBJ2-2|TRBV9|.|.
TGTGCCAGCAGCGTAGGTGGAGGGAACACCGGGGAGCTGTTTTTT
CASSVGGGNTGELFF
>TRBJ1-2|TRBV6-6|.|.
TGTGCCAGCAGTTACTCGGGGGGGCAGGGGTATGGCTACACCTTC
CASSYSGGQGYGYTF
>TRBJ2-7|TRBV29-1|TRBD1|.
TGCAGCGCCGGGACAGGAGCCTACGAGCAGTACTTC
CSAGTGAYEQYF
>TRBJ1-2|TRBV7-2|TRBD1|once
TGTGCCAGCAGCCTTATATCCGCTACGGGACAGGGGAATGGCTACACCTTC
CASSLISATGQGNGYTF
>TRBJ1-6|TRBV2|TRBD1|.
TGTGCCTTGGACAGGCTAGAGGGGGTGGATGGTTCACCCCTCCACTTT
CALDRLEGVDGSPLHF
>TRBJ2-5|TRBV4-3|TRBD2|.
TGCGCCAGCAGCCAAGATCGGCGGGAGAGGCAGACCCAGTACTTC
CASSQDRRERQTQYF
>TRBJ2-7|TRBV10-3|TRBD2|.
TGTGCCATCAGTGAGTGGACTAGCGGGAGCCATACCTACGAGCAGTACTTC
CAISEWTSGSHTYEQYF
>TRBJ2-3|TRBV15|.|.
TGTGCCACCAGCAGAGATCTAGCGAGGAGCACAGATACGCAGTATTTT
CATSRDLARSTDTQYF
>TRBJ2-7|TRBV7-9|.|.
TGTGCCAGCAGCACTACAGGGCCGCCGTACGAGCAGTACTTC
CASSTTGPPYEQYF
>TRBJ2-3|TRBV10-3|.|.
TGTGCCGTCCGACAAGACGCCTCCACAGATACGCAGTATTTT
CAVRQDASTDTQYF
>TRBJ2-3|TRBV6-1|TRBD2|once
TGTGCCAGCAGTGAACCGGGACTAGCATCGCCTACGCAGTATTTT
CASSEPGLASPTQYF
>TRBJ2-2|TRBV5-1|.|.
TGCGCCAGCAGCTTGATCGGGTTGAGCACCGGGGAGCTGTTTTTT
CASSLIGLSTGELFF
>TRBJ2-3|TRBV9|.|many
TGTGCCAGCAGCCTCGCGGGTAGCACAGATACGCAGTATTTT
CASSLAGSTDTQYF
>TRBJ2-1|TRBV9|TRBD1|.
TGTGCCAGCAGCGTAGGGGTCGGGACAGGGTTGAGTGAGCAGTTCTTC
CASSVGVGTGLSEQFF
>TRBJ2-7|TRBV6-1|TRBD2|.
TGTGCCAGCAGCCCTAGCGGGATGGGCTACGAGCAGTACTTC
CASSPSGMGYEQYF
>TRBJ2-1|TRBV25-1|TRBD2|.
TGTGCCAGCAGTTCCCAGCGGGGGGAGTTCTACAATGAGCAGTTCTTC
CASSSQRGEFYNEQFF
>TRBJ2-1|TRBV6-6|TRBD2|.
TGTGCCAGCAGATTGCTAGCGGGAGTTTACAATGAGCAGTTCTTC
CASRLLAGVYNEQFF
>TRBJ1-6|TRBV30|.|.
TGTGCCTGGAGTTGGGGGCGTGATTCACCCCTCCACTTT
CAWSWGRDSPLHF
>TRBJ1-2|TRBV4-3|.|.
TGCGCCAGCAGTGCGGAGAACTTAAACTATGGCTACACCTTC
CASSAENLNYGYTF